The T cell receptor (beta chain) under discussion was sequenced for a study of cytomegalovirus exposure and HLA in healthy donors. Regarding this clone: Its antigen remains unknown.

Study conclusions and caveats: In a later analysis, most CMV-associated TCR beta chains appeared HLA-restricted. Association of a missense DCLRE1C variant with TCR beta V- and J-gene trimming was reported in a later analysis.

Researchers ran the PCR with 60 Vbeta and 13 Jbeta primers. Generated by immunoSEQ multiplex PCR, the TCRdb table keeps only in-frame clones and is missing some. Found here are 50,000 or so clones; the top ten clones hold approximately 6.8%. V dropped 8 bases and J dropped 7; count of bases not matched to a gene: 13. The CDR3 consists of 15 residues. Looked up from germline, CDR1 is MNHNS and CDR2 is SASEGT. Material: PBMCs. The rearrangement joins TRBV6-1 to TRBJ2-1; TRBD2 matches at 8 bases. This TCR was sampled from a woman aged 40 to 50 in good health and CMV-seronegative. The CDR3 loop is CASFNSAGVRNEQFF. CDR3 nucleotides: TGTGCCAGCTTTAATTCAGCGGGAGTGAGGAATGAGCAGTTCTTC.